Detailed here is one TCR beta chain. Some clones are missing from TCRdb's copy, which holds only in-frame ones; the method was immunoSEQ multiplex PCR. The data show thousands of clones, 90% seen once. With V trimmed by 6 bases and J by 8 bases, 3 bases remained unmatched. There are 10 residues in the CDR3. In germline, CDR1 is GTSNPN, CDR2 SVGIG (reference sequence). This specimen belongs to a study of T cells and Merkel cell carcinoma outcomes. J is TRBJ1-1 and V is TRBV30; 7 bases line up with TRBD1. This clonotype was sampled from a human donor with Merkel cell carcinoma. The sample consisted of tumor tissue from Merkel cell carcinoma. CDR3 residues: CACGQAEAFF. DNA for the CDR3: TGTGCCTGTGGACAGGCGGAAGCTTTCTTT.